This T cell receptor beta chain is drawn from a study of Ad26.COV2.S vaccination and SARS-CoV-2 variants. General study results and limits: Responses of T cells in total may have been underestimated by the TCR breadth and depth analyses.

The repertoire was sequenced with immunoSEQ multiplex PCR; TCRdb's copy has only in-frame clones and lacks some. The sample lists about 350,000 clones, about 92% occurring once. In the case of this clone: Its specificity is not known.

Trimming shortened V by 7 bases and J by 1 base, and 19 bases separated the two germline ends. CDR1 SQVTM and CDR2 ANQGSEA come from the germline V gene. The CDR3 runs 15 residues. The sequencing here drew on peripheral blood, taken after recovery from COVID-19. The sequence was obtained from a human donor who had recovered from COVID-19. This chain joins TRBV29-1 and TRBJ1-1, with D possibly being TRBD1 (5 bases). The CDR3 DNA reads TGCAGCGCCGGGGGGGGTGATAGGGAGAACACTGAAGCTTTCTTT. Its translation is CSAGGGDRENTEAFF.